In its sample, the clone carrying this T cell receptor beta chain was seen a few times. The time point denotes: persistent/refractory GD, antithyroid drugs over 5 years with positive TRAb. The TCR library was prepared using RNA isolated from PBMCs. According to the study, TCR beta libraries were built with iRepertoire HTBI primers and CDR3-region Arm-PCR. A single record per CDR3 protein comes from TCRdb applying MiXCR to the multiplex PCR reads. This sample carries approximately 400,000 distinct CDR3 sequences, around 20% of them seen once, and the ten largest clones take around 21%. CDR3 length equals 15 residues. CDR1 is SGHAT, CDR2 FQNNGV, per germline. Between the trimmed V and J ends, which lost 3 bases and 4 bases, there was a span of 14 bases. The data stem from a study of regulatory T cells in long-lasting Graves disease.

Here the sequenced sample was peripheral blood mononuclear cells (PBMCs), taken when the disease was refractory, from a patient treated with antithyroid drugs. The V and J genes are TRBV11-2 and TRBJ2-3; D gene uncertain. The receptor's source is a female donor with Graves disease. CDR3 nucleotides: TGTGCCAGCAGCTTGTATGGAGAAGTCGCAGATACGCAGTATTTT. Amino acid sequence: CASSLYGEVADTQYF.